Shown below are 30 T cell receptor beta chains from a single sample sequenced in a study of blood T cell repertoires in COVID-19. TCRdb's copy holds only in-frame clones and misses some; the assay was immunoSEQ multiplex PCR. This table has approximately 480,000 clones, 89% appearing once. Sequenced input: peripheral blood. These receptors were taken from a young man with COVID-19, enrolled during active disease.

This rearrangement joins TRBV19 to TRBJ2-1, with TRBD1 as a possible D gene (6 bases). Trimming stripped 4 bases from V and 4 bases from J, with 14 bases between. The CDR3 is made up of 15 amino acids. Germline V lookup: CDR1 LNHDA, CDR2 SQIVND (reference sequence). CDR3 in DNA: TGTGCCAGTAGTACCCCAGGGGACGTGTACAATGAGCAGTTCTTC. It codes for CASSTPGDVYNEQFF.

V is TRBV27 and J is TRBJ2-3; D is perhaps TRBD2 (5 bases). The germline gives CDR1 MNHEY, CDR2 SMNVEV (reference sequence). This CDR3 has 13 amino acids. V was pared by 4 bases and J by 4 bases, with 9 bases between. CDR3 region: CASSSLAADTQYF. CDR3 in DNA: TGTGCCAGCAGTTCCCTAGCTGCAGATACGCAGTATTTT.

The rearrangement links TRBV2 to TRBJ2-3; TRBD1 matches 9 bases. Germline trimming cut 8 bases from V and 1 base from J; bases unmatched to any gene: 7. CDR1 is SNHLY, CDR2 FYNNEI, per germline. The CDR3 loop spans 15 amino acids. CDR3: CASPTGGAGTDTQYF. Here the CDR3 DNA reads TGTGCCAGCCCTACAGGGGGCGCCGGCACAGATACGCAGTATTTT.

About this clone itself: A much larger clone lies a single base off, so this may be a read error. The chain joins TRBV11-2 to TRBJ2-7; 10 positions agree with TRBD2. Germline trimming cut 2 bases from V and 2 bases from J; bases unmatched to any gene: 0. The CDR3 extends over 14 amino acids. CDR1 is SGHAT, CDR2 FQNNGV, per germline. CDR3 nucleotide sequence: TGTGCCAGCAGCTTAACTAGCGGGACCTACGAGCAGTACTTC. Translated: CASSLTSGTYEQYF.

The chain joins TRBV9 to TRBJ2-7; 13 bases agree with TRBD2. The germline CDR1 and CDR2 sequences are SGDLS and YYNGEE. CDR3 length equals 16 residues. The V and J ends lost 0 bases and 7 bases, in that order; junction bases with no gene match: 7. The CDR3 DNA sequence: TGTGCCAGCAGCGTAGAGAACGGACTAGCGGGAGATGAGCAGTACTTC. Translating gives CASSVENGLAGDEQYF.

V usage is TRBV7-2 and J usage is TRBJ2-1; weak D call: TRBD2 (5 bases). CDR3 length: 15 amino acids. Germline-derived CDR1 and CDR2 are SGHTA and FQGNSA. The ends were cut back, 0 bases at V and 0 bases at J, with 6 bases in the middle. CDR3 amino acids: CASSLAGSSYNEQFF. The CDR3 DNA is TGTGCCAGCAGCTTAGCGGGGAGCTCCTACAATGAGCAGTTCTTC.

V and J are TRBV5-5 and TRBJ1-1; unclear D gene. CDR3 size: 13 residues. Per the germline V gene, CDR1 is SGHKS and CDR2 is YYEKEE (reference sequence). Trimming cost V 2 bases and J 8 bases, with 13 bases left between them. Written as DNA, the CDR3 is TGTGCCAGCAGCTTTTTCACGGTATCAGAAGCTTTCTTT. Translating gives CASSFFTVSEAFF.

The chain has TRBV5-4 and TRBJ1-2, with 8 positions matching TRBD1. The germline V gene encodes CDR1 SGHNT and CDR2 YYREEE (reference sequence). V was pared by 2 bases and J by 4 bases, with 4 bases of the junction left unmatched. This CDR3 is built from 14 residues. The CDR3 region has the DNA TGTGCCAGCAGCTTCGGACAGGGACTCTATGGCTACACCTTC. Its translation is CASSFGQGLYGYTF.

This chain connects TRBV10-2 to TRBJ2-1; TRBD2 aligns across 10 bases. Germline V lookup: CDR1 WSHSY, CDR2 SAAADI. V lost 6 bases to trimming and J lost 5 bases; unmatched junction nucleotides: 10. CDR3 length: 16 amino acids. The CDR3 nucleotides read TGCGCCAGCAGGGTGGTCGGGCTAGCGGGGGACAATGAGCAGTTCTTC. Translating gives CASRVVGLAGDNEQFF.

The chain uses TRBV6-1 and TRBJ2-7, with 7 nucleotides matching TRBD1. CDR3 length equals 14 residues. J was trimmed by 0 bases and V by 1 base; bases with no gene match: 0. Germline V lookup: CDR1 MNHNS, CDR2 SASEGT. CDR3 sequence: CASSEGDSSYEQYF. The DNA of the CDR3 is TGTGCCAGCAGTGAAGGGGACAGCTCCTACGAGCAGTACTTC.

This chain links TRBV6-6 with TRBJ2-1; tentatively, D is TRBD2 (6 bases). Germline V gives CDR1 MNHNY, CDR2 SVGAGI (reference sequence). CDR3 length equals 13 residues. With 7 bases removed from V and 3 bases from J, the gap between germline ends came to 10 bases. The CDR3 nucleotides read TGTGCCAGCACGCTAGCGAGCTACAATGAGCAGTTCTTC. Translating it yields CASTLASYNEQFF.

This chain uses TRBV11-1 with TRBJ1-2; D is possibly TRBD1 (5 bases). The CDR3 is made up of 15 amino acids. Germline assignment: CDR1 SGHAT and CDR2 FQDESV (reference sequence). Trimming took 5 bases from V and 8 from J, leaving 21 bases between them. The CDR3: CASSAHPNSGKGYTF. CDR3 DNA sequence: TGTGCCAGCAGCGCCCACCCCAACTCAGGGAAAGGCTACACCTTC.

The chain joins TRBV10-3 to TRBJ1-1, with D uncertain. This CDR3 is built from 11 residues. Between the trimmed V and J ends, which lost 8 bases and 0 bases, there was a span of 4 bases. CDR1 and CDR2 (germline): ENHRY, SYGVKD. The CDR3, as DNA: TGTGCCATCTCTATGAACACTGAAGCTTTCTTT. Amino acids: CAISMNTEAFF.

This clone was counted a single time. CDR3 region: CASSIPQDQPQHF. DNA for the CDR3: TGTGCCAGTAGTATCCCCCAGGATCAGCCCCAGCATTTT. The V and J genes are TRBV19 and TRBJ1-5; D gene unclear. Germline V gives CDR1 LNHDA, CDR2 SQIVND (reference sequence). V lost 3 bases and J 5 bases, leaving 8 bases between the germline ends. The CDR3 has 13 residues.

The chain joins TRBV6-5 to TRBJ2-6; possible D gene TRBD2, 6 bases. Trimming removed 2 bases from V and 4 bases from J, with 9 bases in between. This CDR3 is built from 15 residues. Germline values: CDR1 MNHEY, CDR2 SVGAGI. The CDR3 DNA is TGTGCCAGCAGTTACGGGGGGACCGGGGCCAACGTCCTGACTTTC. It codes for CASSYGGTGANVLTF.

The chain uses TRBV6-1 and TRBJ1-2, with a possible D match to TRBD1 (6 bases). CDR1 is MNHNS, CDR2 SASEGT, per germline. With 3 bases removed from V and 3 bases from J, the gap between germline ends came to 11 bases. This CDR3 is 14 amino acids long. The CDR3 loop reads CASSDEGGYYGYTF. The CDR3 region has the DNA TGTGCCAGCAGTGATGAGGGGGGGTACTATGGCTACACCTTC.

The CDR3 loop is CASSPAGITEAFF. CDR3 DNA: TGTGCCAGCAGCCCGGCCGGGATTACTGAAGCTTTCTTT. The chain employs TRBV9 and TRBJ1-1, with D unresolved. CDR3 length: 13 residues. With 4 bases removed from V and 5 bases from J, the gap between germline ends came to 12 bases. Germline-derived CDR1 and CDR2 are SGDLS and YYNGEE.

This chain uses TRBV28 with TRBJ1-5, with D possibly matching TRBD1 (6 bases). The CDR3 contains 14 residues. V shed 10 bases and J shed 5 bases, with 18 bases lying between them. Germline CDR1 and CDR2: MDHEN and SYDVKM. CDR3 bases: TGTGCCACCAGACCGGGGGGCGGGCATCAGCCCCAGCATTTT. Translated, it gives CATRPGGGHQPQHF.

This chain connects TRBV2 to TRBJ2-1; 7 bases are shared with TRBD1. The CDR3 sequence is 16 residues long. Germline CDR1 is SNHLY and CDR2 is FYNNEI. V dropped 3 bases and J dropped 7; count of bases not matched to a gene: 12. CDR3 loop: CASSEGTGALENEQFF. CDR3 DNA sequence: TGTGCCAGCAGTGAGGGTACAGGGGCCCTTGAGAATGAGCAGTTCTTC.

The chain recombines TRBV5-1 with TRBJ1-1; TRBD1 matches 8 bases. J gave up 1 base and V 3 bases, and 8 bases lay outside the gene matches. Germline V gives CDR1 SGHRS, CDR2 YFSETQ. The length of the CDR3 is 16 residues. DNA for the CDR3: TGCGCCAGCAGCTCACGACCCGGGACAGGGAACACTGAAGCTTTCTTT. Protein sequence: CASSSRPGTGNTEAFF.

This clone was seen only once. The V call is TRBV18, the J call TRBJ1-5; 9 nucleotides line up with TRBD1. Losses at the gene ends were 3 bases for V and 2 bases for J; bases not matched to a gene: 8. This CDR3 has 17 amino acids. The germline gives CDR1 KGHSH, CDR2 LQKENI. The CDR3 DNA reads as TGTGCCAGCTCACCTGCACAGGGGGCGAATGGCAATCAGCCCCAGCATTTT. Translating gives CASSPAQGANGNQPQHF. The variable domain in full, with the rest retrieved from reference TRBV18 and TRBJ1-5, is NAGVMQNPRHLVRRRGQEARLRCSPMKGHSHVYWYRQLPEEGLKFMVYLQKENIIDESGMPKERFSAEFPKEGPSILRIQQVVRGDSAAYFCASSPAQGANGNQPQHFGDGTRLSIL.

V gene TRBV7-3 combines with J gene TRBJ2-1; possibly TRBD2 for D (6 bases). The CDR3 is 18 residues long. Germline V CDR1 and CDR2: SGHTA, FQGTGA. Deletions cut 4 bases from V and 0 bases from J, with 19 bases between. The CDR3 DNA follows: TGTGCCAGCAGCTCGCAAGCGACTAGAAGGAGCTCCTACAATGAGCAGTTCTTC. This encodes CASSSQATRRSSYNEQFF.

V usage is TRBV25-1 and J usage is TRBJ1-1, with a weak D call TRBD1 (6 bases). In germline, CDR1 is MGHDK, CDR2 SYGVNS. The CDR3 loop spans 16 amino acids. V was trimmed by 2 bases and J by 1 base, leaving 14 bases between them. CDR3 nucleotide sequence: TGTGCCAGCAGTGAACCCGGGCGGGGGGCGAACACTGAAGCTTTCTTT. As protein: CASSEPGRGANTEAFF.

This chain uses TRBV13 with TRBJ2-1; D is unclear. The CDR3 is 14 amino acids. V lost 3 bases and J lost 0, with 6 bases in between. Germline CDR1 is PRHDT and CDR2 is FYEKMQ (reference sequence). The CDR3 DNA reads as TGTGCCAGCAGCTTTAGAGACTCCTACAATGAGCAGTTCTTC. Its translation: CASSFRDSYNEQFF.

The chain links TRBV7-9 to TRBJ2-5; D possibly corresponds to TRBD2 (5 bases). Deletions cut 1 base from V and 5 bases from J, with 20 bases between. The germline gives CDR1 SEHNR, CDR2 FQNEAQ (reference sequence). The CDR3 runs 17 residues. The CDR3 region has the DNA TGTGCCAGCAGCTTAGGAGGGCCCGGACTGCGGTGGGAGACCCAGTACTTC. Amino acids: CASSLGGPGLRWETQYF. Variable domain in full (rest from reference TRBV7-9 and TRBJ2-5): DTGVSQNPRHKITKRGQNVTFRCDPISEHNRLYWYRQTLGQGPEFLTYFQNEAQLEKSRLLSDRFSAERPKGSFSTLEIQRTEQGDSAMYLCASSLGGPGLRWETQYFGPGTRLLVL.

The rearrangement uses TRBV27 and TRBJ1-5; 8 positions match TRBD1. Germline V lookup: CDR1 MNHEY, CDR2 SMNVEV (reference sequence). Trimming removed 3 bases from V and 5 bases from J; junction bases left unmatched: 6. The CDR3 runs to 15 residues. The CDR3: CASSFRGQGDQPQHF. The CDR3 DNA is TGTGCCAGCAGTTTCCGAGGACAGGGAGATCAGCCCCAGCATTTT.

This clone was seen only a few times. The chain joins TRBV5-1 to TRBJ2-2, with TRBD2 identical over 12 bases. Germline V gene lookup returns CDR1 SGHRS and CDR2 YFSETQ. Germline trimming cut 4 bases from V and 3 bases from J; bases unmatched to any gene: 4. CDR3 length: 16 residues. In DNA form, the CDR3 reads TGCGCCAGCAGCACCGGGACTAGCGGGTACACCGGGGAGCTGTTTTTT. Its protein is CASSTGTSGYTGELFF.

The rearrangement uses TRBV7-9 and TRBJ2-6; maybe TRBD1 (5 bases). The CDR3 length is 16 residues. CDR1 is SEHNR, CDR2 FQNEAQ, per germline (reference sequence). With 1 base removed from V and 2 bases from J, the gap between germline ends came to 9 bases. CDR3 sequence: CASSLVLGPGANVLTF. CDR3 coding DNA: TGTGCCAGCAGCTTAGTGTTGGGGCCTGGGGCCAACGTCCTGACTTTC.

The genes are TRBV4-1 and TRBJ2-1, with 8 bases lining up with TRBD1. The CDR3 runs to 18 residues. Germline CDR1 and CDR2: MGHRA and YSYEKL. The V and J ends lost 4 bases and 3 bases, in that order; junction bases with no gene match: 14. This chain's CDR3 is CASSPTGTGRLNYNEQFF. The CDR3 nucleotides are TGCGCCAGCAGCCCTACCGGGACAGGCCGACTTAACTACAATGAGCAGTTCTTC.

The chain couples TRBV2 to TRBJ1-5, with 8 bases matching TRBD1. The junction had 4 bases not matched to a gene; V was cut back by 5 bases and J by 7 bases. CDR3 size: 13 residues. Per germline, CDR1 SNHLY and CDR2 FYNNEI. In nucleotides, the CDR3 is TGTGCCAGCAGTCAGGGGGCTGGGCAGCCCCAGCATTTT. This codes for CASSQGAGQPQHF.